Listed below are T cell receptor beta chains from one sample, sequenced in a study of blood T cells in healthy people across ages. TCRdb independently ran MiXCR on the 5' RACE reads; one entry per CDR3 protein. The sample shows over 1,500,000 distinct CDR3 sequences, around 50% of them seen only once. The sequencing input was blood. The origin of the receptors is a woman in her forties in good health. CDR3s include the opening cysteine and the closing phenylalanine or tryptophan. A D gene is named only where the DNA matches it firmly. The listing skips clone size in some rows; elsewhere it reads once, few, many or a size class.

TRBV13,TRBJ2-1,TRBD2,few,CASSSRTSGEYNEQFF,TGTGCCAGCAGCTCCAGGACTAGCGGAGAGTACAATGAGCAGTTCTTC
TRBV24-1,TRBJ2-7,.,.,CATSVAGFHNEQYF,TGTGCCACCAGTGTGGCGGGGTTCCACAATGAGCAGTACTTC
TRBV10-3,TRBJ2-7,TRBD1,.,CAIRGTGLYEQYF,TGTGCCATCAGAGGGACAGGCCTATACGAGCAGTACTTC
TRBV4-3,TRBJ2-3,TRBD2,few,CASSQDLAGPITSTDTQYF,TGCGCCAGCAGCCAAGATTTAGCGGGGCCCATAACTAGCACAGATACGCAGTATTTT
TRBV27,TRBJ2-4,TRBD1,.,CASRSLKWTGGNIQYF,TGTGCCAGCAGATCCCTCAAATGGACAGGGGGAAACATTCAGTACTTC
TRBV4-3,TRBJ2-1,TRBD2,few,CASSPPGGRGNGQFF,TGCGCCAGCAGTCCTCCGGGGGGGCGGGGCAATGGGCAGTTCTTC
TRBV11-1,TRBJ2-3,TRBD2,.,CASSPRGGTTDTQYF,TGTGCCAGCAGCCCTCGGGGGGGGACCACAGATACGCAGTATTTT
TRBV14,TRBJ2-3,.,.,CASSQRIWGEDTQYF,TGTGCCAGCAGTCAACGAATCTGGGGCGAAGATACGCAGTATTTT
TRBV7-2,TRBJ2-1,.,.,CASSLGDSWGSYNEQFF,TGTGCCAGCAGCTTAGGGGACTCCTGGGGCTCCTACAATGAGCAGTTCTTC
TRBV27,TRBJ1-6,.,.,CASSLGVGRSYLHF,TGTGCCAGCAGTTTAGGAGTTGGGCGTTCTTATCTCCACTTT
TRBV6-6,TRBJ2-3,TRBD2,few,CASSFPGGGSTDTQYF,TGTGCCAGTAGTTTCCCCGGGGGGGGAAGCACAGATACGCAGTATTTT
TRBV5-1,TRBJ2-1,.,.,CASSLGSDNEQFF,TGCGCCAGCAGCTTGGGTAGCGACAATGAGCAGTTCTTC
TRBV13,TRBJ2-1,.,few,CASSRSRDEQFF,TGTGCCAGCAGCAGGTCCCGCGATGAGCAGTTCTTC
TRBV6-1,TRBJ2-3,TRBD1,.,CASSGRQGYTDTQYF,TGTGCCAGCAGTGGGCGACAGGGATACACAGATACGCAGTATTTT
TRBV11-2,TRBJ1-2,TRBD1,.,CASSPWTGGYGYTF,TGTGCCAGCAGCCCCTGGACAGGGGGCTATGGCTACACCTTC
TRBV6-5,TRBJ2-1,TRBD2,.,CASSYALPGLAGESSYNEQFF,TGTGCCAGCAGTTACGCACTCCCGGGACTAGCGGGGGAGAGCTCCTACAATGAGCAGTTCTTC
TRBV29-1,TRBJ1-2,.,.,CSVDTGPYGYTF,TGCAGCGTTGATACTGGCCCCTATGGCTACACCTTC
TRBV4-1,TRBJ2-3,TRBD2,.,CASSQVDMGLSTDTQYF,TGCGCCAGCAGCCAAGTAGATATGGGACTAAGCACAGATACGCAGTATTTT
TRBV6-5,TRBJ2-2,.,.,CASRTGYPNTGELFF,TGTGCCAGCAGAACGGGTTACCCGAACACCGGGGAGCTGTTTTTT
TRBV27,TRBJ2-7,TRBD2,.,CASSLSAGTRSYEQYF,TGTGCCAGCAGTTTAAGCGCCGGGACTAGGTCCTACGAGCAGTACTTC
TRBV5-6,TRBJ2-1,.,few,CASRHGTDSSYNEQFF,TGTGCCAGCAGACACGGGACGGACAGCTCCTACAATGAGCAGTTCTTC
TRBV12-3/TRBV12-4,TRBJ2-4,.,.,CASSVGGAKNIQYF,TGTGCCAGCAGTGTCGGGGGAGCCAAAAACATTCAGTACTTC
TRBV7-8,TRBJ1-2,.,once,CASSLKRVYRENYGYTF,TGTGCCAGCAGCTTAAAACGGGTTTACAGGGAAAACTATGGCTACACCTTC
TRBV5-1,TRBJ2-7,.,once,CASSAALVGYEQYF,TGCGCCAGCAGCGCCGCCCTGGTGGGGTACGAGCAGTACTTC
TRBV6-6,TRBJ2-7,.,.,CASSDTGTGNYEQYF,TGTGCCAGCAGTGATACAGGGACCGGTAACTACGAGCAGTACTTC
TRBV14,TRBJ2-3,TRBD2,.,CASSQGTRPTDTQYF,TGTGCCAGCAGCCAAGGGACTAGGCCCACAGATACGCAGTATTTT